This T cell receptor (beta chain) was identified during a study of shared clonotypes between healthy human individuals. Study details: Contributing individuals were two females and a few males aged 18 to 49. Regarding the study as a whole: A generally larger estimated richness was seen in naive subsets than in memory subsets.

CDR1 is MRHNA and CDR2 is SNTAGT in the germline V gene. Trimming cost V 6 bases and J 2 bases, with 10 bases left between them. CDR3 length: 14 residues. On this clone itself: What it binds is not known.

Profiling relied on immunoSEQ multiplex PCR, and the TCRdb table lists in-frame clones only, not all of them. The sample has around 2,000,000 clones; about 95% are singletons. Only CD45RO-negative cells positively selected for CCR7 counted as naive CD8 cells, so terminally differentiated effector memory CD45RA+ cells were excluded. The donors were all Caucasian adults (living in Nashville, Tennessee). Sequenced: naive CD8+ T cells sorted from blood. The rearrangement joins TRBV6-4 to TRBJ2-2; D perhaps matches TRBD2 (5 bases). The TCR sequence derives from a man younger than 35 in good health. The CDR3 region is CASSLSGNTGELFF. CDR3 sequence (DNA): TGTGCCAGCAGCCTCAGCGGTAACACCGGGGAGCTGTTTTTT.